This T cell receptor (beta chain) came from a study of blood T cell repertoires in COVID-19. Background on the study: The cDNA or gDNA used as material had been derived from T cells, B-cell-depleted T cells, or PBMCs.

This clone was picked up one time. The CDR3 is made up of 12 amino acids. V was clipped by 3 bases and J by 10 bases, with 12 bases between them. As handled by the study authors: Using reference gene primer amplification, nucleated cell counts were estimated. TCRdb keeps only in-frame clones here, not all; method: immunoSEQ multiplex PCR. D and trimming were read from the DNA, whereas the V and J calls and clone size are those reported in that table. Here the sample spans under 200,000 clones, around 87% being singletons. The J gene is TRBJ1-1, the V gene TRBV12-3 or TRBV12-4, with D possibly being TRBD1 (5 bases). The sequence came from a man in his forties or fifties with active or convalescent COVID-19. Sequencing was carried out using peripheral blood. CDR3 region: CASSLKRGRAFF. CDR3 bases: TGTGCCAGCAGTTTGAAACGGGGGAGAGCTTTCTTT.